One sample yielded the 11 T cell receptor beta chains listed below, sequenced in a study of beta chain features in type 1 diabetes. All of the isolated RNA was reverse transcribed, so expressed TCRB transcripts were sequenced. TCRdb keeps only in-frame clones here, not all; method: immunoSEQ multiplex PCR. The data contain about 130,000 clones, just over 9% of them seen just once; the ten biggest clones take up roughly 0.74%. Sequenced sample: central memory CD4+ T cells from blood. The receptor set was obtained from a man aged 18 to 30 in good health.

This clone occurred a few times. The CDR3 DNA reads as TGTGCCAGCAGCTCGACAGGGGCAGAGTGGGCGCAGTACTTC. Protein sequence: CASSSTGAEWAQYF. The genes are TRBV5-6 and TRBJ2-7, with TRBD1 matching over 8 bases. This CDR3 comprises 14 residues. V trimming: 3 bases; J trimming: 9 bases; junction bases outside the gene matches: 11. Germline CDR1 is SGHDT and CDR2 is YYEEEE.

The chain links TRBV10-2 to TRBJ1-1, with 10 bases identical to TRBD1. The CDR3 loop spans 16 amino acids. Germline CDR1 WSHSY, CDR2 SAAADI. The V and J ends lost 4 bases and 0 bases, in that order; junction bases with no gene match: 5. CDR3 DNA sequence: TGCGCCAGCAGTGGGACAGGGGGAGCCATGAACACTGAAGCTTTCTTT. Protein sequence: CASSGTGGAMNTEAFF.

This rearrangement joins TRBV5-6 to TRBJ1-5; D gene unclear. The CDR3 extends over 16 amino acids. Per germline, CDR1 SGHDT and CDR2 YYEEEE. V dropped 1 base and J dropped 0 bases, with 11 bases sitting between them. CDR3 sequence (DNA): TGTGCCAGCAGCTTGATGCCGGGAACTAGCAATCAGCCCCAGCATTTT. Its protein is CASSLMPGTSNQPQHF.

This clone was observed a few times. The genes are TRBV5-6 and TRBJ1-2, with 8 bases matching TRBD1. The CDR3 runs 15 residues. The ends lost 0 bases at V and 6 bases at J; junction bases unmatched: 7. The germline V gene has CDR1 SGHDT and CDR2 YYEEEE. The CDR3 DNA reads TGTGCCAGCAGCTTGGGGACAGGGCCGAGGGATGGCTACACCTTC. It is translated as CASSLGTGPRDGYTF.

V gene TRBV4-1 combines with J gene TRBJ2-5, with a possible D match to TRBD2 (7 bases). This CDR3 comprises 14 residues. Deletions cut 3 bases from V and 4 bases from J, with 12 bases between. From germline, CDR1 is MGHRA and CDR2 YSYEKL. CDR3 DNA sequence: TGCGCCAGCAGCCAGGGGGGGGCGGGAGAGACCCAGTACTTC. This codes for CASSQGGAGETQYF.

This clone was observed a handful of times. The CDR3 loop is CASSQRPGQGLGEKLFF. The CDR3, as DNA: TGCGCCAGCAGCCAACGTCCGGGACAGGGGTTAGGTGAAAAACTGTTTTTT. V and J are TRBV4-1 and TRBJ1-4, with TRBD1 matching over 10 bases. CDR1 and CDR2 from the germline V gene are MGHRA and YSYEKL. The V gene end was trimmed by 2 bases and the J gene end by 7 bases; junction bases not matched to a gene: 10. The CDR3 length is 17 residues.

The gene calls are TRBV5-6 and TRBJ2-1; 8 bases map to TRBD1. This CDR3 region has 19 residues. The germline CDR1 and CDR2 sequences are SGHDT and YYEEEE. The trim removed 3 bases at V and 8 bases at J, leaving 22 bases unmatched. The CDR3 sequence: CASSWRTGTASFRFDEQFF. DNA of the CDR3: TGTGCCAGCAGCTGGAGGACAGGGACGGCAAGTTTTAGGTTCGATGAGCAGTTCTTC.

This sequence joins TRBV5-1 and TRBJ2-7; 9 bases are a match to TRBD2. There are 15 residues in the CDR3. V lost 4 bases and J lost 7; bases outside the gene matches: 12. Germline V lookup: CDR1 SGHRS, CDR2 YFSETQ. The CDR3 loop reads CASSEPRGGLGEQYF. CDR3 in DNA: TGCGCCAGCAGCGAGCCGCGGGGGGGCCTAGGAGAGCAGTACTTC.

The chain joins TRBV30 to TRBJ1-3, with 10 positions matching TRBD1. Germline V gives CDR1 GTSNPN, CDR2 SVGIG (reference sequence). With V trimmed by 4 bases and J by 0 bases, 6 bases remained unmatched. There are 16 residues in the CDR3. The CDR3 DNA is TGTGCCTGGATGGGACAGGGGCTCAGCTCTGGAAACACCATATATTTT. The encoded protein is CAWMGQGLSSGNTIYF.

This clone was recorded a few times. The chain recombines TRBV20-1 with TRBJ1-2; D remains ambiguous. CDR1 DFQATT and CDR2 SNEGSKA come from the germline V gene (reference sequence). The germline V and J ends were trimmed by 3 bases and 3 bases, with 5 bases remaining between them. The CDR3 contains 11 residues. CDR3 sequence reads: CSARGDYGYTF. Written as DNA, the CDR3 is TGCAGTGCTAGGGGAGACTATGGCTACACCTTC.

This clone was detected only a few times. The rearrangement joins TRBV7-8 to TRBJ1-2; D ambiguous. Germline CDR1 is SGHVS and CDR2 is FQNEAQ. The CDR3 spans 14 residues. V was trimmed by 4 bases and J by 5 bases, leaving 14 bases between them. The CDR3 coding sequence is TGTGCCAGCAGCTCAACGCTACAGAATTATGGCTACACCTTC. Protein sequence: CASSSTLQNYGYTF.